These T cell receptor beta chains were read from a single sample in a study of cytomegalovirus exposure and HLA in healthy donors. The data were produced by immunoSEQ multiplex PCR, yet TCRdb's version contains in-frame clones alone and is incomplete. This sample has 95,000 to 150,000 clones, with roughly 80% found just once. Sequences were obtained from PBMCs. Source of these receptors: a man aged 30 to 39 in good health and CMV-seronegative. Both conserved end residues are part of each CDR3. A D gene is named only where the DNA matches it firmly. Rows may omit the clone size; those that give it use once, few, many or a size class.

J gene | D gene | V gene | clone size | CDR3 protein | CDR3 DNA
TRBJ2-3 | TRBD2 | TRBV28 | NA | CASLRAGGTDTQYF | TGTGCCAGCTTGAGAGCGGGAGGCACAGATACGCAGTATTTT
TRBJ1-5 | NA | TRBV28 | once | CASSRWRGFSNQPQHF | TGTGCCAGCAGTAGATGGCGCGGGTTTAGCAATCAGCCCCAGCATTTT
TRBJ2-5 | NA | TRBV10-2 | few | CASSEVAGAQETQYF | TGCGCCAGCAGTGAAGTCGCGGGGGCACAAGAGACCCAGTACTTC
TRBJ1-1 | NA | TRBV13 | NA | CASSLGQPNTEAFF | TGTGCCAGCAGCTTAGGACAGCCGAACACTGAAGCTTTCTTT
TRBJ2-2 | TRBD1 | TRBV18 | NA | CASSPGQGNSGELFF | TGTGCCAGCTCACCGGGACAGGGGAATTCCGGGGAGCTGTTTTTT
TRBJ2-2 | TRBD2 | TRBV4-3 | NA | CASSQEVSGGGGTGELFF | TGCGCCAGCAGCCAAGAGGTTTCGGGGGGGGGCGGAACCGGGGAGCTGTTTTTT
TRBJ2-7 | TRBD1 | TRBV10-2 | NA | CASSEWTGANGDEQYF | TGCGCCAGCAGTGAGTGGACAGGAGCCAATGGGGACGAGCAGTACTTC
TRBJ2-3 | NA | TRBV28 | once | CASSSPPQGLQYF | TGTGCCAGCAGTTCCCCACCTCAGGGCTTGCAGTATTTT
TRBJ2-7 | TRBD2 | TRBV6-5 | NA | CASGRAAEQYF | TGTGCCAGCGGGAGGGCCGCCGAGCAGTACTTC
TRBJ1-1 | NA | TRBV30 | NA | CAWSLTVNTEAFF | TGTGCCTGGAGTTTGACAGTCAACACTGAAGCTTTCTTT
TRBJ2-7 | NA | TRBV19 | NA | CATQTQGSRRDEQYF | TGTGCCACGCAAACTCAGGGATCGAGAAGAGACGAGCAGTACTTC
TRBJ2-2 | TRBD2 | TRBV28 | NA | CASSLITGTRGIGELFF | TGTGCCAGCAGTTTAATCACTGGGACTAGAGGTATCGGGGAGCTGTTTTTT
TRBJ2-2 | NA | TRBV9 | NA | CASRAGAGELFF | TGTGCCAGCAGGGCAGGGGCCGGGGAGCTGTTTTTT
TRBJ1-6 | TRBD1 | TRBV7-9 | NA | CASSYPSDRGIGSPLHF | TGTGCCAGCAGCTATCCTTCGGACAGGGGTATCGGCTCACCCCTCCACTTT
TRBJ2-3 | TRBD1 | TRBV7-2 | NA | CASSKYRGQADTQYF | TGTGCCAGCAGCAAATACAGGGGGCAGGCAGATACGCAGTATTTT
TRBJ2-3 | NA | TRBV2 | NA | CASSIGVDTQYF | TGTGCCAGCAGCATAGGGGTAGATACGCAGTATTTT
TRBJ1-1 | NA | TRBV7-9 | NA | CASSFSGVGDTEAFF | TGTGCCAGCAGCTTTTCAGGGGTCGGGGACACTGAAGCTTTCTTT
TRBJ2-2 | NA | TRBV2 | once | CASRWDSYTGELFF | TGTGCCAGCAGATGGGACTCCTACACCGGGGAGCTGTTTTTT
TRBJ1-6 | TRBD1 | TRBV19 | NA | CASRGQGLFDSPLHF | TGTGCCAGTAGAGGACAGGGGCTTTTTGATTCACCCCTCCACTTT
TRBJ1-6 | TRBD1 | TRBV15 | NA | CATSRDSHGQGRSYNSPLHF | TGTGCCACCAGCAGAGATTCCCACGGACAGGGAAGGTCCTATAATTCACCCCTCCACTTT
TRBJ2-5 | TRBD1 | TRBV5-6 | NA | CASSSRTGGQETQYF | TGTGCCAGCAGCTCGCGGACAGGAGGCCAAGAGACCCAGTACTTC
TRBJ2-6 | TRBD1 | TRBV7-2 | NA | CASSSGTGGLSGANGLTF | TGTGCCAGCAGCTCCGGGACAGGGGGCCTCTCTGGGGCCAACGGCCTGACTTTC
TRBJ1-2 | NA | TRBV27 | once | CASSLSGGTAPSYAF | TGTGCCAGCAGTTTATCGGGCGGGACGGCCCCCAGCTACGCCTTC
TRBJ2-7 | TRBD1 | TRBV6-5 | NA | CASSYSGQGAPYEQYF | TGTGCCAGCAGTTACTCGGGACAGGGGGCCCCCTACGAGCAGTACTTC
TRBJ2-3 | NA | TRBV6-5 | NA | CASSVRRTSTDTQYF | TGTGCCAGCAGTGTAAGAAGGACTAGCACAGATACGCAGTATTTT
TRBJ1-1 | TRBD1 | TRBV30 | NA | CAWSGRVPGQGSNTEAFF | TGTGCCTGGAGTGGAAGAGTCCCGGGACAGGGTTCGAACACTGAAGCTTTCTTT
TRBJ2-1 | TRBD2 | TRBV9 | NA | CASSARLAGGEQFF | TGTGCCAGCAGCGCCCGACTAGCGGGGGGTGAGCAGTTCTTC
TRBJ2-6 | NA | TRBV5-1 | NA | CASSRDLTGLGSGANVLTF | TGCGCCAGCAGCCGCGACCTAACAGGGTTGGGCTCTGGGGCCAACGTCCTGACTTTC
TRBJ2-3 | NA | TRBV30 | NA | CAWAGSGLRTDTQYF | TGTGCCTGGGCAGGGTCGGGCCTCCGAACAGATACGCAGTATTTT
TRBJ2-7 | TRBD2 | TRBV30 | NA | CAWSVLSGGEQYF | TGTGCCTGGAGTGTGTTGAGCGGGGGCGAGCAGTACTTC
TRBJ1-4 | TRBD1 | TRBV5-5 | NA | CASSMTGAGEKLFF | TGTGCCAGCAGTATGACAGGGGCTGGGGAAAAACTGTTTTTT
TRBJ2-7 | NA | TRBV2 | once | CASSEESPRTYEQYF | TGTGCCAGCAGTGAAGAGTCCCCGCGGACCTACGAGCAGTACTTC
TRBJ2-1 | NA | TRBV9 | once | CASSVSSRLGYNEQFF | TGTGCCAGCAGCGTGTCTAGCCGACTAGGCTACAATGAGCAGTTCTTC
TRBJ2-1 | NA | TRBV19 | NA | CASSIDQWAGEQFF | TGTGCCAGTAGTATAGATCAATGGGCGGGAGAGCAGTTCTTC
TRBJ2-1 | TRBD2 | TRBV6-5 | few | CASSYSSGGANEQFF | TGTGCCAGCAGTTACTCTAGCGGGGGGGCCAATGAGCAGTTCTTC